This T cell receptor beta chain comes out of a study of spatial heterogeneity in lung cancer. At the level of the study: There were consistently more beta-chain sequences detected than alpha-chain sequences.

The germline V and J ends were trimmed by 5 bases and 8 bases, with 9 bases remaining between them. Looked up from germline, CDR1 is SQVTM and CDR2 is ANQGSEA. The CDR3 is made up of 10 amino acids. The time point was: sample taken at primary tumor resection. Researchers sequenced whole RNA taken from tumor, nontumor lung or frozen PBMC without sorting. There were roughly 72 donors, all of them untreated patients with early-stage non-small cell lung cancer. Study conclusions and caveats: Ubiquitous expanded tumor TCRs appeared in blood more at resection than follow-up.

The presence of a unique molecular identifier marked each TCR cDNA molecule. TCRdb processed the 5' RACE reads anew with MiXCR; each CDR3 protein has one entry. The sample has roughly 75,000 distinct CDR3 sequences, roughly 15% seen once. In regard to this clonotype: Its antigen is unknown.

This chain uses TRBV29-1 with TRBJ1-2; D remains unclear. Source: PBMCs, taken at surgery. This TCR was sampled from a male donor with early-stage non-small cell lung cancer. CDR3 sequence (DNA): TGCAGCGTTCTGAGAGAGGGCTACACCTTC. Translation: CSVLREGYTF. Together with reference TRBV29-1 and TRBJ1-2, the CDR3 gives the full variable domain: SAVISQKPSRDICQRGTSLTIQCQVDSQVTMMFWYRQQPGQSLTLIATANQGSEATYESGFVIDKFPISRPNLTFSTLTVSNMSPEDSSIYLCSVLREGYTFGSGTRLTVV.